The clone carrying this TCR beta chain has just a few counts. The data originate from a study of blood T cells in healthy people across ages. PCR was performed a second time for 7 to 11 cycles using a sample-barcoded 5' primer and a J-beta primer mix. TCRdb re-analysed the 5' RACE reads in MiXCR, keeping a single row per CDR3 protein. In the table there are 1.2 million to 1.5 million distinct CDR3 sequences, 42% of which are singletons. CDR1 and CDR2 from the germline V gene are SQVTM and ANQGSEA. V was clipped by 8 bases and J by 1 base, with 14 bases between them. The CDR3 consists of 13 residues. This sequence originates from a woman aged 18-35 years in good health. The V gene is TRBV29-1, the J gene TRBJ1-1; D is ambiguous. The sample was blood. The CDR3 bases are TGCAGCCTTAGGGCCCAGGCGAACACTGAAGCTTTCTTT. Encoded protein: CSLRAQANTEAFF.